This T cell receptor beta chain derives from a study of T cell repertoires in cytomegalovirus infection. About the study: Indications came from public TCR beta signatures; they pointed to CMV infection and to a matching HLA type.

Via MiXCR, TCRdb re-called the reads, giving one row per CDR3 protein. Of about 220,000 distinct CDR3 sequences detected, around 35% appear once; the ten largest clones hold around 60%. Points on this clonotype: Its antigen is still unknown.

Trimming took 3 bases from V and 3 from J; bases not matched to a gene: 12. Germline CDR1 SEHNR, CDR2 FQNEAQ (reference sequence). The CDR3 spans 17 residues. Material: CD8+ T cells from cultured PBMCs, obtained from culture after CMV antigen stimulation. The rearrangement uses TRBV7-9 and TRBJ2-7, with 9 bases that match TRBD2. This sequence was found in a human donor in good health (CMV status not recorded). Some clones in this sample may be carry-over from other donors' samples. For the CDR3, the DNA is TGTGCCAGCAGCTTGATGTTTAGCGGGGGAACAAGCTACGAGCAGTACTTC. It yields the protein CASSLMFSGGTSYEQYF.